A single sample gave rise to the 26 T cell receptor beta chains below, sequenced in a study of naive and memory T cell subsets. An equimolar mix of two oligonucleotides served as the beta constant-region primer for TRBC1 and TRBC2. One entry per CDR3 protein results from TCRdb running MiXCR on the UMI-ligation and nested PCR reads. The table lists around 27,000 distinct CDR3 sequences, approximately 12% of them singletons. Source material: effector memory CD4+ T cells from blood. Stated subset: effector memory, CD45RA- CD27-. Receptor source: a human donor in good health.

This clonotype has a handful of counts. The chain couples TRBV27 to TRBJ2-7, with 11 bases lining up with TRBD1. The CDR3 sequence is 16 residues long. Germline-derived CDR1 and CDR2 are MNHEY and SMNVEV (reference sequence). V lost 6 bases to trimming and J lost 6 bases; unmatched junction nucleotides: 13. The CDR3 here is CASSLGQGANLPEQYF. The CDR3 DNA is TGTGCCAGCAGCCTCGGACAGGGGGCTAATCTACCCGAGCAGTACTTC.

This clonotype has just a few counts. The chain is built from TRBV5-1 and TRBJ2-1; either TRBD1 or TRBD2 may fit D (6 bases each). Germline CDR1 and CDR2: SGHRS and YFSETQ. The CDR3 is 16 residues long. V lost 4 bases to trimming and J lost 6 bases, with 20 bases between them. DNA for the CDR3: TGCGCCAGCAGCCCTCTCCCGGGGGCGGCTGCCAATGAGCAGTTCTTC. Translated, it gives CASSPLPGAAANEQFF.

This clonotype is labeled medium-sized. This chain links TRBV6-2 or TRBV6-3 with TRBJ2-1; weak D call: TRBD2 (6 bases). CDR3 length equals 14 residues. Per the germline V gene, CDR1 is MNHEY and CDR2 is SVGEGT. V lost 2 bases, J lost 3 bases, and 8 bases lay in between. CDR3 region: CASSYGGNYNEQFF. CDR3 coding DNA: TGTGCCAGCAGTTACGGGGGGAACTACAATGAGCAGTTCTTC.

This chain links TRBV7-2 with TRBJ2-2, with 9 bases that match TRBD2. The trim removed 4 bases at V and 7 bases at J, leaving 13 bases unmatched. Germline V CDR1 and CDR2: SGHTA, FQGNSA. There are 17 residues in the CDR3. CDR3 DNA: TGTGCCAGCAGCTCAATGAATCCTAGCGGGAATGTCGGGGAGCTGTTTTTT. This encodes CASSSMNPSGNVGELFF.

V usage is TRBV4-2 and J usage is TRBJ1-1; D is undetermined. There are 15 residues in the CDR3. Looked up from germline, CDR1 is LGHNA and CDR2 is YNFKEQ. V lost 1 base to trimming and J lost 1 base, with 10 bases between them. CDR3: CASSQGEMGNTEAFF. As DNA, the CDR3 is TGTGCCAGCAGCCAAGGGGAAATGGGGAACACTGAAGCTTTCTTT.

This clonotype appeared many times. V and J are TRBV7-2 and TRBJ2-2, with 12 bases fitting TRBD1. V lost 0 bases and J lost 5; bases outside the gene matches: 10. The germline V gene has CDR1 SGHTA and CDR2 FQGNSA. The CDR3 sequence is 19 residues long. The CDR3 DNA reads TGTGCCAGCAGCTTAGCCCCCTCCGGGACAGGGGGCCGAACCGGGGAGCTGTTTTTT. This encodes CASSLAPSGTGGRTGELFF.

This clonotype was detected many times. As DNA, the CDR3 is TGTGCCAGCAGTCCAAGAGGGGCCGAGCTCCGGCAGCCCCAGCATTTT. Translated: CASSPRGAELRQPQHF. The V and J genes are TRBV28 and TRBJ1-5; a weak D match, TRBD1 (5 bases). Per germline, CDR1 MDHEN and CDR2 SYDVKM. The V gene lost 5 bases and the J gene lost 7 bases, with 21 bases spanning the gap. The CDR3 length is 16 residues.

This clonotype was counted only a few times. The chain employs TRBV7-3 and TRBJ2-3; D is undetermined. CDR3 length: 15 residues. The V gene lost 2 bases and the J gene lost 4 bases, with 13 bases spanning the gap. Germline values: CDR1 SGHTA, CDR2 FQGTGA. The CDR3 here is CASSLYAASSDTQYF. Written as DNA, the CDR3 is TGTGCCAGCAGCTTATATGCAGCGAGTTCAGATACGCAGTATTTT.

This clonotype was found a few times. V gene TRBV12-5 combines with J gene TRBJ2-1; possibly TRBD1 for D (6 bases). Trimming stripped 6 bases from V and 3 bases from J, with 12 bases between. Germline-derived CDR1 and CDR2 are LGHNT and FRNRAP. This CDR3 spans 14 amino acids. CDR3 DNA sequence: TGTGCTAGTGGCACCGGACAGAGCTACAATGAGCAGTTCTTC. Amino acids: CASGTGQSYNEQFF.

The rearrangement joins TRBV7-3 to TRBJ2-1, with TRBD2 matching over 8 bases. The CDR3 loop spans 18 amino acids. CDR1 SGHTA and CDR2 FQGTGA come from the germline V gene. Germline trimming cut 5 bases from V and 4 bases from J; bases unmatched to any gene: 16. In nucleotides, the CDR3 is TGTGCCAGCAGCCCCGGGGGGGGGATAGGGGGATCTTACAATGAGCAGTTCTTC. It translates to CASSPGGGIGGSYNEQFF.

The chain links TRBV29-1 to TRBJ2-3, with D possibly being TRBD2 (6 bases). V was clipped by 6 bases and J by 6 bases, with 16 bases between them. This CDR3 region has 13 residues. Germline lookup yields CDR1 SQVTM and CDR2 ANQGSEA. CDR3 coding DNA: TGCAGCGTCAACTCGGAACGGGAGGATACGCAGTATTTT. Translating it yields CSVNSEREDTQYF.

This clonotype occurred many times. The chain carries TRBV11-2 and TRBJ2-1; D possibly uses TRBD1 or TRBD2 (5 bases each). Germline V gene data show CDR1 as SGHAT and CDR2 as FQNNGV. The V gene lost 8 bases and the J gene lost 10 bases, with 15 bases spanning the gap. The CDR3 has 12 residues. Here the CDR3 reads CASLGAGVEQFF. CDR3 sequence (DNA): TGTGCCAGCCTAGGGGCGGGCGTAGAGCAGTTCTTC.

This clonotype was found a few times. The chain is built from TRBV6-2 or TRBV6-3 and TRBJ2-6, with D uncertain. This CDR3 region has 13 residues. The V gene's germline CDR1 is MNHEY and CDR2 SVGEGT. V shed 6 bases and J shed 6 bases, with 9 bases lying between them. The CDR3 DNA reads as TGTGCCAGCAGCCTCTCCGCGGCCAACGTCCTGACTTTC. Its protein product is CASSLSAANVLTF.

This clonotype occurred a few times. This chain joins TRBV6-5 and TRBJ2-1; no reliable D call. The CDR3 extends over 13 amino acids. Looked up from germline, CDR1 is MNHEY and CDR2 is SVGAGI. The ends were cut back, 4 bases at V and 4 bases at J, with 8 bases in the middle. CDR3 region: CASSSKVYNEQFF. For the CDR3, the DNA is TGTGCCAGCAGTTCTAAGGTGTACAATGAGCAGTTCTTC.

In this sample, this clonotype turned up many times. The chain links TRBV7-9 to TRBJ2-7; TRBD1 aligns across 8 bases. Germline values: CDR1 SEHNR, CDR2 FQNEAQ (reference sequence). The CDR3 has 15 residues. V dropped 4 bases and J dropped 3; count of bases not matched to a gene: 8. The CDR3 loop is CASSSRQGKGYEQYF. In nucleotides, the CDR3 is TGTGCCAGCAGCTCCCGACAGGGGAAGGGCTACGAGCAGTACTTC.

This clonotype showed up just a few times. This chain uses TRBV19 with TRBJ2-3, with D perhaps TRBD1 (6 bases). In germline, CDR1 is LNHDA, CDR2 SQIVND (reference sequence). V was clipped by 5 bases and J by 9 bases, with 15 bases between them. The CDR3 is 13 amino acids. The CDR3 region has the DNA TGTGCCAGTAGTCCAAAAGGGGACACCACGCAGTATTTT. Amino acid sequence: CASSPKGDTTQYF.

This clonotype was picked up a small number of times. CDR3 DNA: TGTGCCAGCAGTCTCGGGGGTTATAATTCACCCCTCCACTTT. Its protein product is CASSLGGYNSPLHF. The chain employs TRBV28 and TRBJ1-6; weak D call: TRBD1 (5 bases). This CDR3 has 14 amino acids. Trimming removed 5 bases at V and 4 bases at J, with 9 bases between. Per germline, CDR1 MDHEN and CDR2 SYDVKM. The full variable domain, with the rest looked up from reference TRBV28 and TRBJ1-6, is DVKVTQSSRYLVKRTGEKVFLECVQDMDHENMFWYRQDPGLGLRLIYFSYDVKMKEKGDIPEGYSVSREKKERFSLILESASTNQTSMYLCASSLGGYNSPLHFGNGTRLTVT.

This clonotype was detected a few times. The chain carries TRBV25-1 and TRBJ2-1; 7 positions agree with TRBD2. Germline lookup yields CDR1 MGHDK and CDR2 SYGVNS. The CDR3 totals 19 residues. J was trimmed by 4 bases and V by 5 bases; bases with no gene match: 20. The CDR3: CASSPHRTFKRGDYNEQFF. The CDR3 bases are TGTGCCAGCAGTCCCCACCGAACTTTCAAGCGGGGAGATTACAATGAGCAGTTCTTC.

This clonotype came up many times. V gene TRBV2 combines with J gene TRBJ2-7; D is possibly TRBD2 (7 bases). V gave up 7 bases and J gave up 6 bases, with 19 bases separating them. This CDR3 is 14 amino acids long. Germline CDR1 and CDR2: SNHLY and FYNNEI. The CDR3 is CASTEQGRGAEQYF. CDR3 DNA: TGTGCCAGCACCGAGCAGGGTCGGGGGGCCGAGCAGTACTTC.

This clonotype was observed a few times. The V gene is TRBV27, the J gene TRBJ2-7; weak D call: TRBD1 (5 bases). The germline V and J ends were trimmed by 7 bases and 7 bases, with 20 bases remaining between them. The CDR3 is 14 amino acids. The germline CDR1 and CDR2 sequences are MNHEY and SMNVEV (reference sequence). The CDR3 sequence: CASNQQVGIGEQYF. The CDR3 coding sequence is TGTGCCAGCAATCAACAGGTTGGGATAGGGGAGCAGTACTTC.

This clonotype rates as medium-sized. The chain carries TRBV7-8 and TRBJ2-7; TRBD2 aligns across 8 bases. The CDR3 loop spans 14 amino acids. Per germline, CDR1 SGHVS and CDR2 FQNEAQ. V lost 5 bases, J lost 4 bases, and 7 bases stayed unmatched. The CDR3 region has the DNA TGTGCCAGCAGCACCGAGCGGGGGACTTACGAGCAGTACTTC. Its protein is CASSTERGTYEQYF. Drawing the rest from reference TRBV7-8 and TRBJ2-7, the complete variable domain is GAGVSQSPRYKVAKRGQDVALRCDPISGHVSLFWYQQALGQGPEFLTYFQNEAQLDKSGLPSDRFFAERPEGSVSTLKIQRTQQEDSAVYLCASSTERGTYEQYFGPGTRLTVT.

The V and J genes are TRBV7-2 and TRBJ2-1, with D perhaps matching TRBD2 (5 bases). Trimming left V 5 bases short and J 9 bases short, with 11 bases between. Germline V gene data show CDR1 as SGHTA and CDR2 as FQGNSA. The CDR3 consists of 12 residues. CDR3 nucleotide sequence: TGTGCCAGCAGCCAGGTGGGAGTTGAGCAGTTCTTC. Translated, it gives CASSQVGVEQFF.

The rearrangement joins TRBV7-8 to TRBJ1-1; tentatively, D is TRBD1 (5 bases). Germline V CDR1 and CDR2: SGHVS, FQNEAQ. V was pared by 3 bases and J by 4 bases, with 9 bases between. The CDR3 contains 13 residues. CDR3 loop: CASSLTVGTEAFF. As DNA, the CDR3 is TGTGCCAGCAGCTTGACAGTCGGCACTGAAGCTTTCTTT.

The chain carries TRBV3-1 and TRBJ1-3; no definite D call. Trimming cost V 2 bases and J 3 bases, with 14 bases left between them. Germline V gives CDR1 LGHDT, CDR2 YNNKEL (reference sequence). CDR3 length equals 16 residues. The CDR3 DNA sequence: TGTGCCAGCAGCCAATTATTACGGAAGAATGGAAACACCATATATTTT. Translated: CASSQLLRKNGNTIYF.

This sequence joins TRBV28 and TRBJ2-3, with TRBD2 matching over 12 bases. J lost 2 bases, V lost 5 bases, and 5 bases had no gene match. The CDR3 contains 16 residues. In germline, CDR1 is MDHEN, CDR2 SYDVKM. This CDR3 is CASSLRTSGVTDTQYF. DNA for the CDR3: TGTGCCAGCAGTCTACGGACTAGCGGGGTCACAGATACGCAGTATTTT.

In its sample, this clonotype was seen a few times. This chain joins TRBV4-3 and TRBJ2-3; D ambiguous. Germline V gene lookup returns CDR1 LGHNA and CDR2 YSLEER. CDR3 length equals 15 residues. V was pared by 0 bases and J by 0 bases, with 7 bases between. The CDR3 DNA reads as TGCGCCAGCAGCCAAGATCTGGCCAGCACAGATACGCAGTATTTT. Amino acid sequence: CASSQDLASTDTQYF.